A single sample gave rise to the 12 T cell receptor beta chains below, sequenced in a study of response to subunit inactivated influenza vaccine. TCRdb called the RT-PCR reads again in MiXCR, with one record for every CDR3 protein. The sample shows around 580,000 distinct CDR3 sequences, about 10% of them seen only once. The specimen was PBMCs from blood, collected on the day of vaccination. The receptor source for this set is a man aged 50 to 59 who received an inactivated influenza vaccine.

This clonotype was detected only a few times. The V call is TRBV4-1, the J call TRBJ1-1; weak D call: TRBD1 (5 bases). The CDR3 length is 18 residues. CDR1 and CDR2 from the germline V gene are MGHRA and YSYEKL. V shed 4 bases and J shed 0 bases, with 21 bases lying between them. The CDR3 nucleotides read TGCGCCAGCAGCCGATACCCCCCTGCAGGGTATCTGAACACTGAAGCTTTCTTT. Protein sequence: CASSRYPPAGYLNTEAFF.

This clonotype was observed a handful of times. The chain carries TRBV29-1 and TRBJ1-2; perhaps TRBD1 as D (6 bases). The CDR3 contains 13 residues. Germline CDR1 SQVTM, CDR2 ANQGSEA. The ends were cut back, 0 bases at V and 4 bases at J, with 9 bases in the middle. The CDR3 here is CSVEEGGGYGYTF. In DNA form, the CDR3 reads TGCAGCGTTGAAGAAGGGGGTGGCTATGGCTACACCTTC.

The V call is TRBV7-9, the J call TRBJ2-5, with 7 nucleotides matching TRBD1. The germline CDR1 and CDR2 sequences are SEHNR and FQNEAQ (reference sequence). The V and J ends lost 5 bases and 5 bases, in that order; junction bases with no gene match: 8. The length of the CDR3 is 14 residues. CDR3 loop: CASSPDRVIETQYF. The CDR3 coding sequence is TGTGCCAGCAGCCCCGACAGGGTTATCGAGACCCAGTACTTC.

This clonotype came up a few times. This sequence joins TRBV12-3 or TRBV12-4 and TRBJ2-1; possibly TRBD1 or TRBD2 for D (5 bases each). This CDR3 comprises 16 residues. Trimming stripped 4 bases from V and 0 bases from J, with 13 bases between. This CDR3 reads CASSYRDGSSYNEQFF. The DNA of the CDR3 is TGTGCCAGCAGTTATCGGGACGGAAGCTCCTACAATGAGCAGTTCTTC.

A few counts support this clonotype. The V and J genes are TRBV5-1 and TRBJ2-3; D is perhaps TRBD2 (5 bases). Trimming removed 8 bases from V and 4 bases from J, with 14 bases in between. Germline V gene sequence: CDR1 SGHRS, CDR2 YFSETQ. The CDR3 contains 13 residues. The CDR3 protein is CARTGIDSDTQYF. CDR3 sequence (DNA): TGCGCCAGGACCGGGATAGACTCAGATACGCAGTATTTT.

This chain's CDR3 is CASSDAPNTGELFF. The CDR3 nucleotides are TGTGCCAGCAGTGACGCCCCGAACACCGGGGAGCTGTTTTTT. J is TRBJ2-2 and V is TRBV28; unclear D gene. Deletions cut 5 bases from V and 0 bases from J, with 7 bases between. The CDR3 length is 14 residues. Germline V CDR1 and CDR2: MDHEN, SYDVKM.

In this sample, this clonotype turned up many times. CDR3 nucleotide sequence: TGCAGCGTTGAAGCCAGGGGGCGCGTTGAGACCCAGTACTTC. It yields the protein CSVEARGRVETQYF. The rearrangement links TRBV29-1 to TRBJ2-5; 8 nucleotides match TRBD1. Germline assignment: CDR1 SQVTM and CDR2 ANQGSEA. The V and J ends lost 1 base and 5 bases, in that order; junction bases with no gene match: 6. There are 14 residues in the CDR3.

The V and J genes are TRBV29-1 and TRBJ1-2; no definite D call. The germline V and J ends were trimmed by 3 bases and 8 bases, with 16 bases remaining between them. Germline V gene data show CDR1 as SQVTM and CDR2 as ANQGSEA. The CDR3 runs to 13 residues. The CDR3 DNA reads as TGCAGCGTTGATAAGGAGGGAGTGAAAGGCTACACCTTC. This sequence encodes CSVDKEGVKGYTF.

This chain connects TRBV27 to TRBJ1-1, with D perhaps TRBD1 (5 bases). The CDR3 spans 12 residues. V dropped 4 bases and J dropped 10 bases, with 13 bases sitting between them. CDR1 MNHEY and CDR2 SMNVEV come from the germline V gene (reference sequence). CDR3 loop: CASSSARGVAFF. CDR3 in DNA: TGTGCCAGCAGTTCAGCGCGGGGGGTAGCTTTCTTT.

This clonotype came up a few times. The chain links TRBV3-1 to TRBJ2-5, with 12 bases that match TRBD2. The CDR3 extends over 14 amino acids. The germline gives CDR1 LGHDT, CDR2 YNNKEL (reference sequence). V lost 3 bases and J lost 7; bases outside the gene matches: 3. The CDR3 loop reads CASSQGLAGGTQYF. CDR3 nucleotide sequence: TGTGCCAGCAGCCAGGGACTAGCGGGCGGGACCCAGTACTTC.

CDR3 loop: CASSLEISNTGELFF. The CDR3 nucleotides read TGTGCCAGCAGCTTGGAGATTTCGAACACCGGGGAGCTGTTTTTT. This chain uses TRBV11-2 with TRBJ2-2; unclear D gene. Trimming cost V 3 bases and J 0 bases, with 8 bases left between them. CDR3 length: 15 residues. Per germline, CDR1 SGHAT and CDR2 FQNNGV.

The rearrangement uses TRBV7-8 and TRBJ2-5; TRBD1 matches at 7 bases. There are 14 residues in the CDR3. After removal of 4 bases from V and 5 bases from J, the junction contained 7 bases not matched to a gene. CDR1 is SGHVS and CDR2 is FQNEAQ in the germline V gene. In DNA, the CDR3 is TGTGCCAGCAGCTCCACAGGGGCTTCTGAGACCCAGTACTTC. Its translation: CASSSTGASETQYF. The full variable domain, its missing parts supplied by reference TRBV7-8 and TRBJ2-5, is GAGVSQSPRYKVAKRGQDVALRCDPISGHVSLFWYQQALGQGPEFLTYFQNEAQLDKSGLPSDRFFAERPEGSVSTLKIQRTQQEDSAVYLCASSSTGASETQYFGPGTRLLVL.